This TCR beta chain appears in the sequencing data of a study of synovial regulatory T cells in juvenile arthritis. This CDR3 has 16 amino acids. No DNA accompanies this entry. The germline CDR1 and CDR2 sequences are MGHRA and YSYEKL. Clones were read by immunoSEQ multiplex PCR, and TCRdb kept only the in-frame ones, dropping some. Its table records roughly 9,200 clones. Material: Treg cells from blood. The subset denotes: remaining (HLA-DR-negative) circulating blood Treg cells. This rearrangement joins TRBV4-1 to TRBJ2-7; lacking DNA, the TRBD1 call made by TCRdb goes unchecked. The clonotype originates from a donor aged 2-30 years with juvenile idiopathic arthritis. The CDR3 loop is CASSQRTGGLGGEQYF.